This TCR beta chain comes out of a study of radiation and T cells in renal cell carcinoma. Study-wide context: Nephrectomy followed 15 Gy stereotactic body radiation by 4 weeks.

Profiling relied on immunoSEQ multiplex PCR, and the TCRdb table lists in-frame clones only, not all of them. Counted here are 150,000 or so clones, roughly 90% occurring once; the ten biggest clones make up 3.5% to 5%. The V and J ends lost 0 bases and 7 bases respectively, with 19 bases between them. The CDR3 sequence is 16 residues long. Looked up from germline, CDR1 is SGDLS and CDR2 is YYNGEE. Documented time point: baseline pretreatment blood. Treatment noted: 15 Gy SBRT to primary tumor, nephrectomy 4 weeks later. J is TRBJ1-2 and V is TRBV9; D is possibly TRBD1 (5 bases). The sample consisted of blood, taken from a patient whose treatment included radiotherapy and nephrectomy. This TCR derives from a woman in her sixties or seventies with renal cell carcinoma. The CDR3 is CASSVDPRGGGLGYTF. CDR3 DNA sequence: TGTGCCAGCAGCGTAGATCCGCGGGGGGGTGGCCTTGGCTACACCTTC.